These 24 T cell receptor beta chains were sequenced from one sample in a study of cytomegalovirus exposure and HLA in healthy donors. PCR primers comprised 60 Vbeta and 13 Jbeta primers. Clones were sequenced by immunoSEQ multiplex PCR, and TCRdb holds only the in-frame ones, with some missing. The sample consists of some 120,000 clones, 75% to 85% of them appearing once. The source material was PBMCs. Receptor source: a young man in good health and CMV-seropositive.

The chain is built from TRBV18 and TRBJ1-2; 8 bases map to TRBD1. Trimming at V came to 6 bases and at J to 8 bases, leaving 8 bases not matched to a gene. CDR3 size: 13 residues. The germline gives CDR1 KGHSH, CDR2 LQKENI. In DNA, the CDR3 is TGTGCCAGCTCGCGGACAGGGCAGGAAGGCTACACCTTC. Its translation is CASSRTGQEGYTF.

CDR3 region: CASSQFRDRGEKLFF. As DNA, the CDR3 is TGCGCCAGCAGCCAATTCCGGGACAGGGGAGAAAAACTGTTTTTT. The chain combines TRBV4-3 with TRBJ1-4, with 10 bases that match TRBD1. Germline-derived CDR1 and CDR2 are LGHNA and YSLEER. This CDR3 spans 15 amino acids. The ends lost 2 bases at V and 8 bases at J; junction bases unmatched: 5.

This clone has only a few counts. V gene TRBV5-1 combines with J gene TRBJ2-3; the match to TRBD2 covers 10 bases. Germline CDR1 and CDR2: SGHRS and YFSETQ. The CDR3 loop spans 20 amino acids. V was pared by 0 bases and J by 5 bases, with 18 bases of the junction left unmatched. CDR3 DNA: TGCGCCAGCAGCTTGGTTCCAGGGACTGAAGCGGGAGGGCCAGGAGATACGCAGTATTTT. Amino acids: CASSLVPGTEAGGPGDTQYF. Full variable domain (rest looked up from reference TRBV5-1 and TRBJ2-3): KAGVTQTPRYLIKTRGQQVTLSCSPISGHRSVSWYQQTPGQGLQFLFEYFSETQRNKGNFPGRFSGRQFSNSRSEMNVSTLELGDSALYLCASSLVPGTEAGGPGDTQYFGPGTRLTVL.

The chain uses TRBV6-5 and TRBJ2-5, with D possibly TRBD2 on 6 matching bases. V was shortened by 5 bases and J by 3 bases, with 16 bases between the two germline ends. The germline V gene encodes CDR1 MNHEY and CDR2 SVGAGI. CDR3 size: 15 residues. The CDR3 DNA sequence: TGTGCCAGCAGTGTCGGCGGGGAAGCTGAAGAGACCCAGTACTTC. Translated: CASSVGGEAEETQYF.

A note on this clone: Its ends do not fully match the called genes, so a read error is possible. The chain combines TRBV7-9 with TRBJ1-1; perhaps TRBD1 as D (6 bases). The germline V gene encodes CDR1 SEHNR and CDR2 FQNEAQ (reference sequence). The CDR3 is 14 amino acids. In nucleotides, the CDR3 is TGTTCCAGCAGCCCAGGGGAAGGGGGCACTGAAGCTTTCTTT. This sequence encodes CSSSPGEGGTEAFF. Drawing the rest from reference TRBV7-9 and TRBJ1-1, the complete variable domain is DTGVSQNPRHKITKRGQNVTFRCDPISEHNRLYWYRQTLGQGPEFLTYFQNEAQLEKSRLLSDRFSAERPKGSFSTLEIQRTEQGDSAMYLCSSSPGEGGTEAFFGQGTRLTVV.

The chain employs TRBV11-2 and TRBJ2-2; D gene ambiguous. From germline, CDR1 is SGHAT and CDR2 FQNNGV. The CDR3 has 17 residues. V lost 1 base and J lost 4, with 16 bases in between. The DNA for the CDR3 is TGTGCCAGCAGCTTAGGGCGTAGGCCCGCTAGCACCGGGGAGCTGTTTTTT. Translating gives CASSLGRRPASTGELFF.

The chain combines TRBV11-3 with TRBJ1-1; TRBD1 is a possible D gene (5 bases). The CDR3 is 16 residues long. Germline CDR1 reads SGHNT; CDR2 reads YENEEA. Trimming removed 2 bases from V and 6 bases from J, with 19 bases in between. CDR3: CASSLRHRQGSAEAFF. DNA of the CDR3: TGTGCCAGCAGCTTACGGCATAGGCAGGGATCCGCTGAAGCTTTCTTT.

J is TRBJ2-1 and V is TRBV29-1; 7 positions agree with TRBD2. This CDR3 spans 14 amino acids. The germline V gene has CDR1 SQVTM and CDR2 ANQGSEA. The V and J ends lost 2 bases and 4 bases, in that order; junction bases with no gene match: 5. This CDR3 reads CSVELAAKYNEQFF. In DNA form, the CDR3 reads TGCAGCGTTGAACTAGCGGCGAAATACAATGAGCAGTTCTTC.

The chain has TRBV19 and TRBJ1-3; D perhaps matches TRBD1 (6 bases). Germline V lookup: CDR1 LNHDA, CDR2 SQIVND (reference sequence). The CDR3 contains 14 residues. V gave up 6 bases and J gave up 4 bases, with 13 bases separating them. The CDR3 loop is CASRRSGDGNTIYF. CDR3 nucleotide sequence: TGTGCCAGTAGACGATCAGGGGACGGAAACACCATATATTTT.

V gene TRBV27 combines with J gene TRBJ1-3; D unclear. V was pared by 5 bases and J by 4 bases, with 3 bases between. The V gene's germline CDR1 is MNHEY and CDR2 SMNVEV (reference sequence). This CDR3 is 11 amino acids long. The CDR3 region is CASSQGNTIYF. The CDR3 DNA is TGTGCCAGCAGTCAAGGAAACACCATATATTTT.

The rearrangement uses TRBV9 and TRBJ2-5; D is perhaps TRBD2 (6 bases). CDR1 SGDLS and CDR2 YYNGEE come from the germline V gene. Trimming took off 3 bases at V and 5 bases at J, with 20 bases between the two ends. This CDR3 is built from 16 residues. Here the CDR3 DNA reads TGTGCCAGCAGCGCGTTTACCGGGGGACCCCGGGAGACCCAGTACTTC. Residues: CASSAFTGGPRETQYF.

CDR3: CASRDNRALGYNSPLHF. For the CDR3, the DNA is TGTGCCAGCAGAGACAACAGGGCTCTGGGGTATAATTCACCCCTCCACTTT. V is TRBV2 and J is TRBJ1-6; the D gene is possibly TRBD1 (6 bases). Germline values: CDR1 SNHLY, CDR2 FYNNEI. V lost 6 bases and J 4 bases, leaving 19 bases between the germline ends. The CDR3 totals 17 residues.

The CDR3 sequence is CASSTRDRVGTDTQYF. The CDR3 DNA is TGTGCCAGCAGCACCCGGGACAGGGTTGGCACAGATACGCAGTATTTT. The chain combines TRBV9 with TRBJ2-3, with 9 bases identical to TRBD1. V lost 4 bases, J lost 1 base, and 7 bases stayed unmatched. This CDR3 spans 16 amino acids. In germline, CDR1 is SGDLS, CDR2 YYNGEE.

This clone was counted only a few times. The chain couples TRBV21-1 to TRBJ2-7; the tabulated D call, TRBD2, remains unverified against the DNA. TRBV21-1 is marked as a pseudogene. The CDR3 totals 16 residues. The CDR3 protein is CASSPRASGSIYEQYF. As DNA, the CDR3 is TGTGCCAGCAGCCCCCGGGCTAGCGGGAGTATCTACGAGCAGTACTTC.

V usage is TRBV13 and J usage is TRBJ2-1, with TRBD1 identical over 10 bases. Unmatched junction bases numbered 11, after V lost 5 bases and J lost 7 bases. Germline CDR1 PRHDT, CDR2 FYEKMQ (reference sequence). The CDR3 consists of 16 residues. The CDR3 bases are TGTGCCAGCAGCCCGCGATGGGGGACAGGGGAAAATGAGCAGTTCTTC. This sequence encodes CASSPRWGTGENEQFF.

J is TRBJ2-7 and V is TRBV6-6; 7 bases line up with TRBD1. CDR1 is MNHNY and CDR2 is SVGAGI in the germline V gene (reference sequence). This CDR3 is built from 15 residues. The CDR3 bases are TGTGTCATCGCCGAGGACCCAGGGACAGCCTACGAGCAGTACTTC. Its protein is CVIAEDPGTAYEQYF.

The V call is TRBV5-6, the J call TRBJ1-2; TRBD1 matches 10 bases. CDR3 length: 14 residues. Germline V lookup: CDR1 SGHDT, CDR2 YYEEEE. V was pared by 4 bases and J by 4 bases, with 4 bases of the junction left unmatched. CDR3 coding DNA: TGTGCCAGCAGCAAGGGGGACAGGGGCTATGGCTACACCTTC. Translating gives CASSKGDRGYGYTF.

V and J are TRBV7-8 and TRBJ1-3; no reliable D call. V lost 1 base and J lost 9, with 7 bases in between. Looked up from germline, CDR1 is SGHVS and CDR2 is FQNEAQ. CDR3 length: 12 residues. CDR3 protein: CASSLDHSTIYF. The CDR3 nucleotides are TGTGCCAGCAGCTTAGATCATAGCACCATATATTTT.

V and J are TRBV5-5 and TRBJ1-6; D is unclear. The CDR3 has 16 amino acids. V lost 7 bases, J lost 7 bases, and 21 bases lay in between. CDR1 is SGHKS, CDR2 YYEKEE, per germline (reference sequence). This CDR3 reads CASDMVREIQNSPLHF. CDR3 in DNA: TGTGCCAGCGACATGGTTAGGGAGATTCAGAATTCACCCCTCCACTTT. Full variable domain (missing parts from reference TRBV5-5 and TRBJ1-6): DAGVTQSPTHLIKTRGQQVTLRCSPISGHKSVSWYQQVLGQGPQFIFQYYEKEERGRGNFPDRFSARQFPNYSSELNVNALLLGDSALYLCASDMVREIQNSPLHFGNGTRLTVT.

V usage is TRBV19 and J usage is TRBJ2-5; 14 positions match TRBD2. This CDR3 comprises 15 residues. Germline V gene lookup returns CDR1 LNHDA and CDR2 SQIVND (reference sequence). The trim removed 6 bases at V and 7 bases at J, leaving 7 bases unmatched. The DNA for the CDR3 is TGTGCCAGTAGCCCCGGGACTAGCGGGAGCGGGACCCAGTACTTC. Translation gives CASSPGTSGSGTQYF.

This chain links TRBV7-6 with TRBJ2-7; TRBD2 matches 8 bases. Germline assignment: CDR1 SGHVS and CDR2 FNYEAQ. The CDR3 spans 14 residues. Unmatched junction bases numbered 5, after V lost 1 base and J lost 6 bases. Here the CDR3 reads CASSLGGRKGEQYF. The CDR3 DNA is TGTGCCAGCAGCTTAGGCGGGAGGAAAGGCGAGCAGTACTTC.

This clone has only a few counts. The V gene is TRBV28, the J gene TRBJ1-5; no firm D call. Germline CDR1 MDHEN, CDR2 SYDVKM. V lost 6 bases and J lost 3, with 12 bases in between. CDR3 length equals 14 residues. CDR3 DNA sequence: TGTGCCAGCAGACCCATGAACAACAATCAGCCCCAGCATTTT. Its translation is CASRPMNNNQPQHF.

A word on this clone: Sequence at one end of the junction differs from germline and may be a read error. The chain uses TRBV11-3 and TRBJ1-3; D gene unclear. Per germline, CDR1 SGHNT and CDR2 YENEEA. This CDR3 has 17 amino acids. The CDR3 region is CASSPFRVDSSGSTIYF. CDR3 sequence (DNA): TGTGCCAGCAGCCCTTTCCGGGTCGATAGCTCTGGAAGCACCATATATTTT.

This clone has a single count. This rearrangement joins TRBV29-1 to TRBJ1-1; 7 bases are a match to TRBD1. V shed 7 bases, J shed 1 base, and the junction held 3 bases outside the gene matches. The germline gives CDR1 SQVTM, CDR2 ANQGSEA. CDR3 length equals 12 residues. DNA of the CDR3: TGCAGCGCCAGACAGGGGAACACTGAAGCTTTCTTT. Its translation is CSARQGNTEAFF.